This T cell receptor (beta chain) was profiled in a study of CD8+CD57+ T cells in acquired aplastic anemia. According to the study, genomic DNA was the template for TCR beta VDJ and CDR3 profiling. TCRdb passed the reads through MiXCR, listing each CDR3 protein once. The sample consists of around 130,000 distinct CDR3 sequences, over 55% of them appearing once. This CDR3 comprises 16 residues. CDR1 LNHNV and CDR2 YYDKDF come from the germline V gene (reference sequence). Trimming removed 4 bases from V and 4 bases from J; junction bases left unmatched: 12. Selection for sequencing was limited to patients who had shown CD8+CD57+ cell expansion by flow cytometry.

Sequencing was done on a sample of sorted CD4+, CD8+, or CD8+CD57+ T cells (not recorded which) from PBMCs. The chain combines TRBV15 with TRBJ2-7; TRBD1 matches 8 bases. The sequence was collected from a human donor with aplastic anemia. In DNA form, the CDR3 reads TGTGCCACCAGCACGAGGGACGGGACAGGCAGTTACGAGCAGTACTTC. It specifies CATSTRDGTGSYEQYF.